This T cell receptor (beta chain) was sequenced during a study of blood T cell repertoires in COVID-19. About the research overall: COVID-19 samples collected from the United States, Italy and Spain covered acute and convalescent phases. T cells, B-cell-depleted T cells, or PBMCs provided the cDNA or gDNA that served as material.

Per the authors' pipeline: Using reference gene primer amplification, nucleated cell counts were estimated. TCRdb's table, derived via immunoSEQ multiplex PCR, lists solely in-frame clones and lacks some. D and trimming were read from the DNA, whereas the V and J calls and clone size are those reported in that table. The data hold 45,000 to 55,000 clones, with around 86% observed a single time. In germline, CDR1 is ENHRY, CDR2 SYGVKD. The CDR3 runs to 16 residues. Between the trimmed V and J ends, which lost 6 bases and 5 bases, there was a span of 20 bases. The receptor was derived from a human donor in a cohort sampled during active COVID-19. Sequenced material: peripheral blood. The rearrangement joins TRBV10-3 to TRBJ1-5; D might be TRBD1 (5 bases). The CDR3 loop reads CAISPGRGQGDQPQHF. CDR3 DNA: TGTGCCATCAGCCCCGGTAGGGGCCAAGGGGATCAGCCCCAGCATTTT.